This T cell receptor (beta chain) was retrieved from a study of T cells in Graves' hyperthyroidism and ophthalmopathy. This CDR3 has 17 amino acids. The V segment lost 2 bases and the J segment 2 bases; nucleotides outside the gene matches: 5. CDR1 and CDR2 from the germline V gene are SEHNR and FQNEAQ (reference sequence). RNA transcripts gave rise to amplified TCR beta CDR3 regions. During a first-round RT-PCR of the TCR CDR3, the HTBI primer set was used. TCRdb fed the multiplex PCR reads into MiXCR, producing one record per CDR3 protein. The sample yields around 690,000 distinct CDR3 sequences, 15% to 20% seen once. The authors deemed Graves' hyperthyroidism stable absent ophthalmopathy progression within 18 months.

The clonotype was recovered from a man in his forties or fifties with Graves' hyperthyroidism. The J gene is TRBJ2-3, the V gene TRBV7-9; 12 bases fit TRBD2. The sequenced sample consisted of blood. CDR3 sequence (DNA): TGTGCCAGCAGCTTACGGAGACTAGCGGGGGACACAGATACGCAGTATTTT. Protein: CASSLRRLAGDTDTQYF.